The clone carrying this TCR beta chain has ten or more counts. This specimen belongs to a study of identical twins. MiXCR was run by TCRdb on the 5' RACE reads, yielding one entry per CDR3 protein. Of approximately 150,000 distinct CDR3 sequences detected, under 4.5% appear once; the ten largest clones hold 7% to 10%. Per the germline V gene, CDR1 is DFQATT and CDR2 is SNEGSKA (reference sequence). The ends were cut back, 0 bases at V and 5 bases at J, with 14 bases in the middle. This CDR3 is 15 amino acids long. This rearrangement joins TRBV20-1 to TRBJ1-5; TRBD1 is a possible D gene (5 bases). This clonotype was obtained from a young man in good health. The sequenced sample consisted of memory T cells sorted from blood. The CDR3, as DNA: TGCAGTGCTAGAGATGAGGGGCAGGCTCATCAGCCCCAGCATTTT. It yields the protein CSARDEGQAHQPQHF.